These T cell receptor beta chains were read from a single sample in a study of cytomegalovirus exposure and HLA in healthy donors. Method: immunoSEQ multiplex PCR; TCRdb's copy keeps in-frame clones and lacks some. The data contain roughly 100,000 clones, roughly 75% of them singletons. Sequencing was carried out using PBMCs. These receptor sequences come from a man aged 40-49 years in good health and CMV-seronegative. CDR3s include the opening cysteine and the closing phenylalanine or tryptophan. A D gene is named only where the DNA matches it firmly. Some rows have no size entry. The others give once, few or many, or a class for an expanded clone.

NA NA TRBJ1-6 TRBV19 CASSIGSITGRVHSPLHF TGTGCCAGTAGTATAGGGTCGATTACGGGCAGGGTTCACTCACCCCTCCACTTT
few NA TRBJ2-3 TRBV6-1 CASRTLGSTDTQYF TGTGCCAGCAGAACTCTAGGTAGCACAGATACGCAGTATTTT
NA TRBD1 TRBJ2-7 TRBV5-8 CASSIYRGHNSYEQYF TGTGCCAGCAGCATATACAGGGGGCACAACTCCTACGAGCAGTACTTC
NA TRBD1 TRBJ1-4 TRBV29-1 CSVQGAQEKLFF TGCAGCGTTCAGGGGGCCCAAGAAAAACTGTTTTTT
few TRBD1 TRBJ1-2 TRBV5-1 CASSFTGTGGGFYYGYTF TGCGCCAGCAGCTTTACCGGGACAGGGGGCGGATTCTATTATGGCTACACCTTC
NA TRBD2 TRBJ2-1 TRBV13 CASSSAGEQFF TGTGCCAGCAGCTCAGCGGGGGAGCAGTTCTTC
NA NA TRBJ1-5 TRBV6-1 CASTGQGNQPQHF TGTGCCAGCACAGGGCAGGGCAATCAGCCCCAGCATTTT
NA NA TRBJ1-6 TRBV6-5 CASRRQNNSPLHF TGTGCCAGCAGACGTCAGAATAATTCACCCCTCCACTTT
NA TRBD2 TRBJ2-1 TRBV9 CASSPRLAGGPKDNEQFF TGTGCCAGCAGCCCGAGACTAGCGGGGGGGCCTAAGGATAATGAGCAGTTCTTC
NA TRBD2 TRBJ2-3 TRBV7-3 CASSGEGGTDTQYF TGTGCCAGCAGCGGGGAGGGAGGGACAGATACGCAGTATTTT